The present TCR beta chain was sequenced within a study of CD8 T cells in ankylosing spondylitis. CDR3 length equals 15 residues. The V segment lost 5 bases and the J segment 2 bases; nucleotides outside the gene matches: 6. This clonotype appeared a single time. Its antigen is not known. Study-level findings and limits: Disease-linked clones reportedly showed significant enrichment in matched ankylosing spondylitis synovial fluid. Disease-associated clones were CD8+ and fairly uncommon in peripheral blood. Blood from ankylosing spondylitis patients appeared to carry a characteristic roughly 8-variant TCR beta motif.

TCRdb independently ran MiXCR on the 5' RACE reads; one entry per CDR3 protein. The sample lists over 700,000 distinct CDR3 sequences; 15% to 20% were seen once. The clonotype comes from a male donor with ankylosing spondylitis. The chain uses TRBV12-3 or TRBV12-4 and TRBJ2-3, with 8 bases aligning to TRBD1. The sequencing sample was made of blood, either unsorted or a sorted T cell fraction (not recorded which). As DNA, the CDR3 is TGTGCCAGCAGTCGCCGGACAGGGACCACAGATACGCAGTATTTT. Its translation: CASSRRTGTTDTQYF.